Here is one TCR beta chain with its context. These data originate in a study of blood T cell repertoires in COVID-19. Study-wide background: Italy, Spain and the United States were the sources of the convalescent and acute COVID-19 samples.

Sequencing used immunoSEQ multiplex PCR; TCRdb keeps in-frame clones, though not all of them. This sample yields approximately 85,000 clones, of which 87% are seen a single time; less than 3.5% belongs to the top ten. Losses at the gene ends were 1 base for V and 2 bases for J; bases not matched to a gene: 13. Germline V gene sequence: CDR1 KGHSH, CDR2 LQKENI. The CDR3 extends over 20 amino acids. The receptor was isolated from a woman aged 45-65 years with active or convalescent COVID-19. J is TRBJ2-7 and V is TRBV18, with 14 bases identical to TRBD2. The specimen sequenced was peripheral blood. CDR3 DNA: TGTGCCAGCTCACCACATGAATTATCCGGGACTAGCGGGGGAACCTACGAGCAGTACTTC. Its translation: CASSPHELSGTSGGTYEQYF.